Following are 12 T cell receptor beta chains from one sample sequenced in a study of beta chain features in type 1 diabetes. TCRB transcripts that were expressed got sequenced, as all of the isolated RNA had been reverse transcribed. Profiling relied on immunoSEQ multiplex PCR, and the TCRdb table lists in-frame clones only, not all of them. The table includes 900,000 or so clones, 15% to 20% detected once. The material sequenced was naive CD4+ T cells from blood. These receptors came from a woman under 30 in good health.

The rearrangement joins TRBV7-3 to TRBJ2-1, with TRBD2 matching over 8 bases. V lost 3 bases to trimming and J lost 5 bases; unmatched junction nucleotides: 6. CDR3 length: 15 amino acids. CDR1 is SGHTA, CDR2 FQGTGA, per germline. The CDR3 is CASSFTSGLNNEQFF. CDR3 sequence (DNA): TGTGCCAGCAGCTTTACTAGCGGCCTAAACAATGAGCAGTTCTTC.

This clone has only a few counts. The chain joins TRBV6-1 to TRBJ2-3; 9 bases are a match to TRBD2. Trimming removed 8 bases from V and 0 bases from J; junction bases left unmatched: 3. CDR3 length equals 14 residues. Germline V gene sequence: CDR1 MNHNS, CDR2 SASEGT. The CDR3 region is CASWAGGSTDTQYF. In DNA form, the CDR3 reads TGTGCCAGCTGGGCGGGAGGGAGCACAGATACGCAGTATTTT.

In its sample, this clone was seen a few times. This chain links TRBV28 with TRBJ2-7, with 9 nucleotides matching TRBD1. Germline assignment: CDR1 MDHEN and CDR2 SYDVKM. The CDR3 spans 14 residues. The trim removed 7 bases at V and 7 bases at J, leaving 11 bases unmatched. CDR3 in amino acids: CASTDGQGTREQYF. The DNA for the CDR3 is TGTGCCAGCACGGACGGACAGGGGACGCGTGAGCAGTACTTC.

This clone was recorded a few times. J is TRBJ2-1 and V is TRBV28; 13 bases are a match to TRBD2. The CDR3 is made up of 20 amino acids. Unmatched junction bases numbered 11, after V lost 2 bases and J lost 1 base. In germline, CDR1 is MDHEN, CDR2 SYDVKM. The CDR3 sequence is CASSLRTSGSITRSYNEQFF. In nucleotides, the CDR3 is TGTGCCAGCAGTTTAAGGACTAGCGGGAGTATTACGCGGTCCTACAATGAGCAGTTCTTC.

The CDR3 sequence: CASSSTVGSTDTQYF. The CDR3 DNA is TGTGCCAGCAGCTCGACTGTGGGTTCGACAGATACGCAGTATTTT. The chain uses TRBV13 and TRBJ2-3, with D hard to call. Trimming stripped 4 bases from V and 3 bases from J, with 14 bases between. Germline V gene data show CDR1 as PRHDT and CDR2 as FYEKMQ (reference sequence). The CDR3 runs 15 residues.

This clone was seen only a few times. The junction differs from germline at one of its ends, possibly a read error. Other DNA sequences in the sample encode the same CDR3. This chain uses TRBV11-2 with TRBJ2-7; D is unresolved. The CDR3 extends over 12 amino acids. Germline-derived CDR1 and CDR2 are SGHAT and FQNNGV. This CDR3 is CASRLGSYEQYF. CDR3 coding DNA: TGTGCCAGCAGGTTAGGGTCCTACGAGCAGTACTTC.

The chain carries TRBV21-1 and TRBJ2-7. TRBV21-1 is classified as a pseudogene. This CDR3 spans 15 amino acids. CDR3 region: CASSYRDPYSYEQYF. CDR3 DNA: TGTGCCAGCAGCTACCGGGACCCCTACTCCTACGAGCAGTACTTC.

This chain joins TRBV7-3 and TRBJ1-4; D ambiguous. V was trimmed by 2 bases and J by 5 bases, leaving 12 bases between them. The V gene's germline CDR1 is SGHTA and CDR2 FQGTGA. CDR3 length: 15 amino acids. The CDR3 region is CASSLRGGANEKLFF. The CDR3 coding sequence is TGTGCCAGCAGCTTACGAGGAGGAGCGAATGAAAAACTGTTTTTT.

In DNA, the CDR3 is TGCGCCAGCAGCCAAGAAGGGACTACTAACAAATACAATGAGCAGTTCTTC. It encodes CASSQEGTTNKYNEQFF. The chain uses TRBV4-3 and TRBJ2-1, with 7 bases lining up with TRBD2. The CDR3 runs 17 residues. With V trimmed by 0 bases and J by 4 bases, 9 bases remained unmatched. The germline V gene encodes CDR1 LGHNA and CDR2 YSLEER.

In this sample, this clone turned up many times. V gene TRBV23-1 combines with J gene TRBJ1-1, with D possibly being TRBD1 (5 bases). TRBV23-1 qualifies as an ORF whose function is uncertain. The CDR3 spans 14 residues. V was pared by 1 base and J by 4 bases, with 10 bases between. CDR3 sequence (DNA): TGCGCCAGCAGTCAATATGGCCAGGGCACTGAAGCTTTCTTT. Translated: CASSQYGQGTEAFF.

The V and J genes are TRBV28 and TRBJ1-4; TRBD1 is a possible D gene (6 bases). The CDR3 is made up of 15 amino acids. Deletions cut 6 bases from V and 0 bases from J, with 11 bases between. Looked up from germline, CDR1 is MDHEN and CDR2 is SYDVKM. The CDR3 loop reads CASRRDTATNEKLFF. CDR3 in DNA: TGTGCCAGCAGGCGGGACACTGCAACTAATGAAAAACTGTTTTTT.

The chain joins TRBV4-3 to TRBJ2-3; no definite D call. The CDR3 has 15 amino acids. Between the trimmed V and J ends, which lost 0 bases and 6 bases, there was a span of 13 bases. Germline V gene sequence: CDR1 LGHNA, CDR2 YSLEER. CDR3 in DNA: TGCGCCAGCAGCCAAGATTACAACGTTGGGGATACGCAGTATTTT. This sequence encodes CASSQDYNVGDTQYF.